This TCR beta chain was recovered during a study of shared clonotypes between healthy human individuals (dated by TCRdb to the early 2020s). For context, the study as a whole: A few men and a couple of women, aged 18 to 49 years, made up the cohort. For each donor, three plates each were used for CD4 naive and CD4 memory, two plates were used for CD8 naive, and one plate was used for CD8 memory. Blood TCR repertoires of a handful of healthy adults were deeply sequenced to estimate repertoire size and the extent of clonotype sharing between individuals. Different laboratories and diverse techniques were used to prepare libraries and sequence TCR repertoires, to increase sequencing depth and limit assay-specific biases. Leukapheresis yielded between about 0.94 and 8.9 billion PBMCs per donor. Paper-wide results and their limitations: Rarefaction of sorted-subset datasets indicated incomplete sequencing despite the large sequencing depth. Because the study included only a small number of donors, the genetic and exposure-history diversity represented was limited. Naive subsets generally had larger estimated clonotype richness than memory subsets. Based on pairwise subsampling, the degree of clonotype sharing among donors was expected to be affected by sequencing depth. Sampling was restricted to blood, and TCR repertoires in tissue are likely to differ from TCR repertoires in blood. About 5% of naive CD4, more than 3% of naive CD8, 2.3% of memory CD4, and around 0.42% of memory CD8 clonotypes were shared across a few donors. Clonotypes shared by all four sorted-subset donors showed higher generation probabilities than non-shared clonotypes.

The germline V gene (reference sequence) provides CDR1 PRHDT and CDR2 FYEKMQ. A distance of 7 bases separates the germline ends of V and J, which lose 3 bases and 2 bases respectively. Inclusive of the bounding cysteine and phenylalanine, the CDR3 is 13 residues long. This entry keeps only the CDR3 DNA: 39 bases, framed from base 1. CD8 naive samples were CD45RO-negative cells positively selected for CCR7, giving a CD45RA+CCR7+ population that excluded TemRA cells. Donors were healthy HIV-negative adults with no recently reported acute infections or vaccinations. Every donor was a Caucasian adult residing in Nashville, Tennessee, USA. Blood was collected by leukapheresis, and PBMCs were isolated by Ficoll-Histopaque density gradient centrifugation and then cryopreserved in liquid nitrogen vapor phase. Analytical flow cytometry was used to check the purity and quantity of every magnetically sorted T cell population. Each sorted fraction had its genomic DNA isolated and then quantified by UV absorbance on a Nanodrop 2000c.

With regard to this clone: No cognate antigen has been identified for it. Per-base quality was not reported, and no clone a single base away is much larger than it.

TCR CDR3 regions were amplified from genomic DNA by multiplex PCR using the deep immunoSEQ assay. For each cell subset, the extracted genomic DNA was distributed evenly across all wells of several immunoSEQ 96-well plates, and each plate served as one replicate. Each replicate PCR for sorted subsets received around 0.2 ug genomic DNA, equal to tens of thousands of T cell genomes. The purified libraries were quantified using a Qubit 3.0 fluorometer, sized with a Bioanalyzer 2100, and then quantified again using the KAPA Library Quantification kit. Every immunoSEQ 96-well plate was sequenced on a separate single-read 150-cycle Illumina NextSeq 550 flow cell. In the original analysis: The immunoSEQ output contained only junctional sequences without quality scores, so filtering could not match that applied to full-length reads. To assign V/J genes and CDR3, sequences were annotated using PyIR, a Python wrapper for IgBLAST v1.9, with IMGT germline references. Reads were removed for weak V/J assignments (E-value above 1e-6), missing CDR3, stop codons, out-of-frame junctions, or ambiguous translated residues. A V3J clonotype was defined by an identical inferred V gene, J gene, and CDR3 amino acid sequence. To compute the percentage overlap between repertoires, the number of shared unique clonotypes was divided by the size of the smaller repertoire. Richness of each repertoire was evaluated using RTK rarefaction, the Chao1 estimator, and Recon v2.1 estimates of unobserved clonotypes. Generation probabilities were computed with OLGA for all TCRbeta clonotypes obtained by the gDNA method from a handful of donors. The source is immuneACCESS, and TCRdb retained only in-frame sequences with V and J called. Part of the clones is not carried over; for the studies checked, unresolved V genes explain less than half of this, and the remainder is unexplained. V, J and clone size reflect that table, while D and trimming were determined from the DNA. In this sample the table shows a few million clones, about 93% of which occur a single time. 1.5% to 2% of the sample belongs to the ten largest clones.

The specimen sequenced was naive CD8+ T cells from PBMCs. Explained via the paper, the cell subset or site label denotes: CD45RA+CCR7+. Rearrangement joined TRBV13 to TRBJ2-5, and possibly TRBD1, on 6 matching bases. This receptor was identified in a man younger than 30 in good health. Some clones in this sample may be carry-over from other donors' samples. In nucleotide form, the sequence is TGTGCCAGCAGCTTTGACAGGCAAGAGACCCAGTACTTC. The translation is CASSFDRQETQYF.